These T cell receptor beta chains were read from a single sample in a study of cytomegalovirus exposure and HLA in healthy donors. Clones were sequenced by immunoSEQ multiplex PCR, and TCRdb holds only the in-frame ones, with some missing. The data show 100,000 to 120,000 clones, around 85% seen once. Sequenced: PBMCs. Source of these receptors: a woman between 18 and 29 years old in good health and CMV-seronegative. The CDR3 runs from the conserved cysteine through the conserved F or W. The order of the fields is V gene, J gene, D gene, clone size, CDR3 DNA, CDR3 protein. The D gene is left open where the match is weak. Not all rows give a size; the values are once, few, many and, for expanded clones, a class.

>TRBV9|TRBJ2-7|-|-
TGTGCCAGCAGCGTAGCTGGGGGCGGAAAGTTCCACGAGCAGTACTTC
CASSVAGGGKFHEQYF
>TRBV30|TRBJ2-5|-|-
TGTGCCTGGAGTCCGGGACTCCGGGAGACCCAGTACTTC
CAWSPGLRETQYF
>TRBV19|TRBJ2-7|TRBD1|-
TGTGCCAGTAGTCCGGGGACAGGGGGCGACGAGCAGTACTTC
CASSPGTGGDEQYF
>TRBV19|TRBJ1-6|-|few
TGTGCCAGTAGTCCAGGGGCCACCTATAATTCACCCCTCCACTTT
CASSPGATYNSPLHF
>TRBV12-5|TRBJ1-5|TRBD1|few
TGTGCTAGTGGTTTGGTACTGGGACAGACTAGCAATCAGCCCCAGCATTTT
CASGLVLGQTSNQPQHF
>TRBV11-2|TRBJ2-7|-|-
TGTGCCAGCAGTTCCGGGTCCCCGCCCTACGAGCAGTACTTC
CASSSGSPPYEQYF
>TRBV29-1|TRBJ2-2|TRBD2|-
TGCAGCGCCGTGCTTGGGGGGGCCGGGGAGCTGTTTTTT
CSAVLGGAGELFF
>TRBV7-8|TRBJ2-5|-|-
TGTGCCAGCAGCTCGGCGGGGGCCCAAGAGACCCAGTACTTC
CASSSAGAQETQYF
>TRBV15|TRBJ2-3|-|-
TGTGCCACCAGCAGAGAATTTAGCTTCGCGGATACGCAGTATTTT
CATSREFSFADTQYF
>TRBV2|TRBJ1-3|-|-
TGTGCCAGCATCGTCCGGGGTCGTGGAAACACCATATATTTT
CASIVRGRGNTIYF
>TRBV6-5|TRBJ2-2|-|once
TGTGCCAGCAAGCAGAACACCGGGGAGCTGTTTTTT
CASKQNTGELFF
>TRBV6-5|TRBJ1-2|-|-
TGTGCCAGCAGGTCGACAGCCAACGATGGCTACACCTTC
CASRSTANDGYTF
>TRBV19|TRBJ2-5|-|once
TGTGCCAGTAAGGCGGGGGCCTTCCAGTACTTC
CASKAGAFQYF